This T cell receptor beta chain originates from a study of blood T cell repertoires in COVID-19. Study-wide background: COVID-19 samples from acute and convalescent phases originated in the United States, Italy and Spain. T cells, B-cell-depleted T cells, or PBMCs provided the cDNA or gDNA that served as material.

In the authors' workflow: Reference gene primer amplification gave nucleated cell count estimates. Generated by immunoSEQ multiplex PCR, the TCRdb table keeps only in-frame clones and is missing some. The DNA was the basis for D and trimming; V, J and clone size are from that table. This table holds 55,000 to 65,000 clones, roughly 82% found once. Between the trimmed V and J ends, which lost 2 bases and 6 bases, there was a span of 10 bases. Germline V CDR1 and CDR2: MGHDK, SYGVNS. CDR3 size: 13 residues. The chain uses TRBV25-1 and TRBJ1-2; perhaps TRBD1 as D (5 bases). The clonotype originates from a woman aged 55-70 years with acute or convalescent COVID-19. The sequenced material came from peripheral blood. CDR3 loop: CASSEPTVDGYTF. The CDR3, as DNA: TGTGCCAGCAGTGAACCGACAGTAGATGGCTACACCTTC.